Each of the 14 T cell receptor beta chains below was sequenced from the same sample in a study of lymphopenia after photon versus proton radiotherapy. Repertoires were generated with immunoSEQ multiplex PCR, while TCRdb's copy carries only in-frame clones and drops some. The sample has approximately 30,000 clones, approximately 95% seen once. This sample comprised peripheral blood, obtained from a patient treated with photon-based radiotherapy. These receptors all stem from a woman between 50 and 59 years old with cholangiocarcinoma.

The rearrangement joins TRBV11-2 to TRBJ2-2, with TRBD1 matching 11 bases. The V segment lost 7 bases and the J segment 5 bases; nucleotides outside the gene matches: 12. There are 17 residues in the CDR3. Germline CDR1 and CDR2: SGHAT and FQNNGV. CDR3 DNA: TGTGCCAGCACGCATTACGCGGGACAGGGGGTAACCGGGGAGCTGTTTTTT. It is translated as CASTHYAGQGVTGELFF.

In this sample, this clone turned up a few times. This chain connects TRBV5-5 to TRBJ2-7; no definite D call. Germline V gene sequence: CDR1 SGHKS, CDR2 YYEKEE (reference sequence). Trimming left V 1 base short and J 4 bases short, with 12 bases between. The CDR3 is 14 amino acids. CDR3 DNA sequence: TGTGCCAGCAGCTTGAAATATAGTATGTACGAGCAGTACTTC. Its protein is CASSLKYSMYEQYF.

The rearrangement links TRBV5-8 to TRBJ1-5, with 7 bases identical to TRBD1. Germline V gives CDR1 SGHTS, CDR2 YDEGEE. Trimming cost V 0 bases and J 0 bases; bases outside gene matches: 3. The CDR3 spans 16 residues. In nucleotides, the CDR3 is TGTGCCAGCAGCTTGGGGGACAGACTTAGCAATCAGCCCCAGCATTTT. Residues: CASSLGDRLSNQPQHF. Together with reference TRBV5-8 and TRBJ1-5, the CDR3 gives the full variable domain: EAGVTQSPTHLIKTRGQQATLRCSPISGHTSVYWYQQALGLGLQFLLWYDEGEERNRGNFPPRFSGRQFPNYSSELNVNALELEDSALYLCASSLGDRLSNQPQHFGDGTRLSIL.

The chain links TRBV6-5 to TRBJ1-1, with no clear D. Germline assignment: CDR1 MNHEY and CDR2 SVGAGI. V was pared by 0 bases and J by 2 bases, with 4 bases between. The CDR3 consists of 13 residues. The CDR3 nucleotides are TGTGCCAGCAGTTACTCGAGAAACACTGAAGCTTTCTTT. Protein sequence: CASSYSRNTEAFF.

This clone has only one observation. The rearrangement uses TRBV5-5 and TRBJ2-7; D gene uncertain. Germline CDR1 is SGHKS and CDR2 is YYEKEE (reference sequence). The CDR3 runs to 18 residues. V was shortened by 5 bases and J by 3 bases, with 27 bases between the two germline ends. Here the CDR3 reads CASSHGRSVDRGYYEQYF. CDR3 bases: TGTGCCAGCAGTCATGGCAGGTCCGTCGACCGCGGATACTACGAGCAGTACTTC.

The chain employs TRBV6-6 and TRBJ1-1; TRBD1 might be the D (6 bases). V gave up 5 bases and J gave up 4 bases, with 14 bases separating them. The CDR3 contains 14 residues. CDR1 MNHNY and CDR2 SVGAGI come from the germline V gene (reference sequence). This chain's CDR3 is CASSGPEGVTEAFF. In nucleotides, the CDR3 is TGTGCCAGCAGTGGGCCGGAGGGGGTCACTGAAGCTTTCTTT.

The chain uses TRBV7-9 and TRBJ2-5, with D possibly being TRBD1 (6 bases). The germline V and J ends were trimmed by 3 bases and 1 base, with 12 bases remaining between them. This CDR3 region has 15 residues. The germline gives CDR1 SEHNR, CDR2 FQNEAQ (reference sequence). The CDR3 sequence: CASSLGHSRQETQYF. CDR3 in DNA: TGTGCCAGCAGCTTGGGACACTCCCGCCAAGAGACCCAGTACTTC.

The rearrangement joins TRBV6-6 to TRBJ1-1, with D maybe TRBD1 (6 bases). The CDR3 is 14 amino acids. The germline V and J ends were trimmed by 6 bases and 6 bases, with 17 bases remaining between them. Germline CDR1 reads MNHNY; CDR2 reads SVGAGI (reference sequence). The CDR3 region is CASRMDSPSPEAFF. CDR3 coding DNA: TGTGCCAGCAGAATGGACAGCCCCTCGCCTGAAGCTTTCTTT.

The chain employs TRBV7-2 and TRBJ1-2; no clear D. V shed 1 base and J shed 4 bases, with 7 bases lying between them. This CDR3 region has 13 residues. Germline V lookup: CDR1 SGHTA, CDR2 FQGNSA. The CDR3 loop is CASSLGTAYGYTF. DNA of the CDR3: TGTGCCAGCAGCTTAGGGACCGCCTATGGCTACACCTTC.

The chain has TRBV19 and TRBJ2-7; 11 bases are a match to TRBD1. The germline V gene encodes CDR1 LNHDA and CDR2 SQIVND (reference sequence). The CDR3 loop spans 15 amino acids. V shed 6 bases and J 1 base; nucleotides not matched to a gene: 5. The CDR3 loop reads CASSPGTGGSYEQYF. CDR3 DNA: TGTGCCAGTAGCCCCGGGACAGGGGGTTCCTACGAGCAGTACTTC.

This chain connects TRBV19 to TRBJ2-4; D unresolved. The CDR3 length is 12 residues. The V gene's germline CDR1 is LNHDA and CDR2 SQIVND (reference sequence). The V end lost 5 bases, the J end lost 15 bases, and 17 bases lay between the germline ends. The CDR3 bases are TGTGCCAGTAGTTCGAAAACACTGGGGTGGTACTTC. It encodes CASSSKTLGWYF. The variable domain in full, completed from reference TRBV19 and TRBJ2-4, reads DGGITQSPKYLFRKEGQNVTLSCEQNLNHDAMYWYRQDPGQGLRLIYYSQIVNDFQKGDIAEGYSVSREKKESFPLTVTSAQKNPTAFYLCASSSKTLGWYFGAGTRLSVL.

This clone has a handful of counts. The V gene is TRBV11-2, the J gene TRBJ1-2; D not resolved. This CDR3 comprises 15 residues. Per germline, CDR1 SGHAT and CDR2 FQNNGV. V lost 4 bases, J lost 4 bases, and 16 bases lay in between. In DNA form, the CDR3 reads TGTGCCAGCAGCTCCTTGGTCGGTTGGCTCTATGGCTACACCTTC. Protein product: CASSSLVGWLYGYTF.

The rearrangement joins TRBV2 to TRBJ2-7; 11 bases are shared with TRBD2. Germline V gene lookup returns CDR1 SNHLY and CDR2 FYNNEI. Unmatched junction bases numbered 5, after V lost 6 bases and J lost 4 bases. CDR3 length: 14 amino acids. CDR3 residues: CASRVGLAVYEQYF. The CDR3 DNA is TGTGCCAGCAGAGTGGGACTAGCGGTTTACGAGCAGTACTTC.

The chain combines TRBV19 with TRBJ1-5, with D unresolved. V was pared by 8 bases and J by 2 bases, with 16 bases between. This CDR3 is built from 15 residues. Germline CDR1 is LNHDA and CDR2 is SQIVND (reference sequence). CDR3 loop: CASLDGRWGNQPQHF. For the CDR3, the DNA is TGTGCCAGTCTCGACGGAAGGTGGGGCAATCAGCCCCAGCATTTT.